This T cell receptor beta chain was retrieved from a study of PD-1 blockade in classical Hodgkin lymphoma. Study findings and constraints: Differences between repertoires have undefined causes, possibly disease activity or prior therapy. Newly diagnosed patients reportedly had lower baseline TCR diversity than healthy donors.

This CDR3 spans 15 amino acids. V lost 0 bases to trimming and J lost 1 base, with 7 bases between them. The germline V gene encodes CDR1 SGDLS and CDR2 YYNGEE. TCRdb keeps only in-frame clones here, not all; method: immunoSEQ multiplex PCR. This sample has roughly 20,000 clones; around 94% occur once, and the top ten carry roughly 6%. Regarding this clone: Antigen specificity is unknown.

The time point was: newly diagnosed, previously untreated cHL patient sample. The authors used newly diagnosed, untreated classical Hodgkin lymphoma PBMCs as comparison. The chain is built from TRBV9 and TRBJ2-2; D uncertain. The material sequenced was peripheral blood mononuclear cells (PBMCs). This TCR came from a human donor with classical Hodgkin lymphoma. The CDR3 bases are TGTGCCAGCAGCGTAGGGCCGGAGAACACCGGGGAGCTGTTTTTT. Encoded protein: CASSVGPENTGELFF.